Listed below are T cell receptor beta chains from one sample, sequenced in a study of response to subunit inactivated influenza vaccine. TCRdb processed the RT-PCR reads anew with MiXCR; each CDR3 protein has one entry. The repertoire includes 650,000 or so distinct CDR3 sequences, 14% of them detected once, and about 7.4% sits in the top ten. Here the sequenced sample was PBMCs from blood, taken about 14 days before vaccination. The receptors stem from a man in his forties or fifties who received an inactivated influenza vaccine. The conserved cysteine and the conserved F or W are not part of the CDR3 here. Fields, in order: D gene, V gene, J gene, CDR3 protein. D genes are given only for firm matches.

D gene: TRBD1; V gene: TRBV5-1; J gene: TRBJ1-4; CDR3 protein: ASSLNTGGVEKLF
D gene: TRBD1; V gene: TRBV30; J gene: TRBJ2-1; CDR3 protein: AWSPWDSYNEQF
D gene: -; V gene: TRBV10-3; J gene: TRBJ1-2; CDR3 protein: AISPPGSGYT
D gene: TRBD2; V gene: TRBV10-3; J gene: TRBJ2-3; CDR3 protein: AISPSGSTDTQY
D gene: -; V gene: TRBV15; J gene: TRBJ2-5; CDR3 protein: ATSNGRKETQY
D gene: -; V gene: TRBV7-2; J gene: TRBJ1-6; CDR3 protein: ASRERGGRDNSPLH
D gene: -; V gene: TRBV18; J gene: TRBJ1-5; CDR3 protein: ASSPYSNQPQH
D gene: -; V gene: TRBV7-6; J gene: TRBJ2-7; CDR3 protein: ASSLASGTNEQY
D gene: TRBD2; V gene: TRBV27; J gene: TRBJ2-1; CDR3 protein: ASSTGGRAYNEQF
D gene: TRBD2; V gene: TRBV6-2/TRBV6-3; J gene: TRBJ2-2; CDR3 protein: ASRRAGGPTGELF
D gene: -; V gene: TRBV5-1; J gene: TRBJ2-7; CDR3 protein: ASSLARDNYEQY
D gene: TRBD2; V gene: TRBV6-1; J gene: TRBJ2-1; CDR3 protein: ASGSLSGGSDEQF
D gene: -; V gene: TRBV7-9; J gene: TRBJ2-3; CDR3 protein: ASSLQADLDTQY
D gene: TRBD2; V gene: TRBV11-2; J gene: TRBJ2-4; CDR3 protein: ASSTHPSGRLAKNIQY
D gene: -; V gene: TRBV11-3; J gene: TRBJ1-6; CDR3 protein: ASSGGWTEPGYNSPLH
D gene: -; V gene: TRBV7-3; J gene: TRBJ2-1; CDR3 protein: ASSPGTYYNEQF
D gene: -; V gene: TRBV6-1; J gene: TRBJ2-7; CDR3 protein: ASRESALDEQY
D gene: TRBD2; V gene: TRBV4-3; J gene: TRBJ2-7; CDR3 protein: ASSGRWGGDLYEQY
D gene: TRBD2; V gene: TRBV7-3; J gene: TRBJ2-1; CDR3 protein: ASSPSAGGPPFDEQF
D gene: TRBD2; V gene: TRBV30; J gene: TRBJ2-5; CDR3 protein: TWKSGTSGQETQY
D gene: -; V gene: TRBV11-2; J gene: TRBJ1-4; CDR3 protein: ASSYDTLSEKLF
D gene: -; V gene: TRBV6-5; J gene: TRBJ2-7; CDR3 protein: ASSYGGSSSYEQY
D gene: -; V gene: TRBV7-2; J gene: TRBJ2-7; CDR3 protein: ASSPFTGIEQY
D gene: -; V gene: TRBV13; J gene: TRBJ1-1; CDR3 protein: ASSRGDTEAF
D gene: TRBD2; V gene: TRBV7-2; J gene: TRBJ2-4; CDR3 protein: ASSTSPGLAVNIQY
D gene: -; V gene: TRBV15; J gene: TRBJ2-7; CDR3 protein: ATSRDRGGYNEQY
D gene: -; V gene: TRBV5-1; J gene: TRBJ1-2; CDR3 protein: ASSLLGRPKGYT
D gene: TRBD2; V gene: TRBV7-9; J gene: TRBJ2-3; CDR3 protein: ATSGGKVSPSTDTQY
D gene: -; V gene: TRBV7-9; J gene: TRBJ2-5; CDR3 protein: ASSLDMPGTQY
D gene: -; V gene: TRBV4-3; J gene: TRBJ1-4; CDR3 protein: ASSLEGGEKLF
D gene: -; V gene: TRBV6-5; J gene: TRBJ1-2; CDR3 protein: ASSYSRGKDYGYT
D gene: TRBD1; V gene: TRBV7-2; J gene: TRBJ2-3; CDR3 protein: ASSNRLGGVSDTQY
D gene: TRBD2; V gene: TRBV12-3/TRBV12-4; J gene: TRBJ2-1; CDR3 protein: ASSLPGLAGEGEQF
D gene: -; V gene: TRBV5-1; J gene: TRBJ1-2; CDR3 protein: ASSFVQGSDNYGYT
D gene: -; V gene: TRBV7-6; J gene: TRBJ2-3; CDR3 protein: ASSPRAISTDTQY
D gene: -; V gene: TRBV5-5; J gene: TRBJ2-7; CDR3 protein: ASSSARVTREQY
D gene: TRBD2; V gene: TRBV15; J gene: TRBJ2-7; CDR3 protein: ATSRTGLAGSYEQY
D gene: TRBD2; V gene: TRBV27; J gene: TRBJ2-3; CDR3 protein: ASSFTSGGNTDTQY
D gene: -; V gene: TRBV27; J gene: TRBJ2-7; CDR3 protein: ASSLSSPMAYEQY
D gene: -; V gene: TRBV10-3; J gene: TRBJ2-5; CDR3 protein: AISPGQGETQY
D gene: -; V gene: TRBV28; J gene: TRBJ1-6; CDR3 protein: ASRPDSSYNSPLH
D gene: -; V gene: TRBV7-3; J gene: TRBJ2-1; CDR3 protein: ASSLTGQPSGGNEQF
D gene: TRBD1; V gene: TRBV4-2; J gene: TRBJ2-1; CDR3 protein: ASSQVSGTGGSREQF
D gene: TRBD2; V gene: TRBV4-3; J gene: TRBJ2-1; CDR3 protein: ASSQVPGGDEQF
D gene: -; V gene: TRBV6-5; J gene: TRBJ2-2; CDR3 protein: ASSYRAWGGELF
D gene: -; V gene: TRBV4-3; J gene: TRBJ1-4; CDR3 protein: ASSQPTVSPGKLF
D gene: -; V gene: TRBV4-1; J gene: TRBJ2-7; CDR3 protein: ASSRSRGEEQY
D gene: TRBD1; V gene: TRBV5-1; J gene: TRBJ2-2; CDR3 protein: ASRPPGQANTGELF